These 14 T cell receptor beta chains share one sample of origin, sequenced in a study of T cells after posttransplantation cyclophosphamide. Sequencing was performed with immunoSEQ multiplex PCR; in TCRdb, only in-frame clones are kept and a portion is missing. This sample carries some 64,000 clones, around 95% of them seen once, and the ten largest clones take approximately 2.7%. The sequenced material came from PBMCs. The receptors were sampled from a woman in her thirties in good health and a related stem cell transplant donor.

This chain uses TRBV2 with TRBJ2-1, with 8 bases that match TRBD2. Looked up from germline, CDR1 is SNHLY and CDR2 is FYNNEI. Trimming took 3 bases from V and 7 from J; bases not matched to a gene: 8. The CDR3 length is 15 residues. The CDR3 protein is CASSDRRGGLNEQFF. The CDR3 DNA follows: TGTGCCAGCAGTGACCGACGGGGGGGCCTAAATGAGCAGTTCTTC.

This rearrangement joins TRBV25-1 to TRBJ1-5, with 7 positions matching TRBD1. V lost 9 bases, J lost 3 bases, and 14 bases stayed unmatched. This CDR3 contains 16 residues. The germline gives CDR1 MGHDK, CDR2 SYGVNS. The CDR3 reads CARSPARGAVNQPQHF. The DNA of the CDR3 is TGTGCCAGATCTCCGGCCAGGGGGGCGGTCAATCAGCCCCAGCATTTT.

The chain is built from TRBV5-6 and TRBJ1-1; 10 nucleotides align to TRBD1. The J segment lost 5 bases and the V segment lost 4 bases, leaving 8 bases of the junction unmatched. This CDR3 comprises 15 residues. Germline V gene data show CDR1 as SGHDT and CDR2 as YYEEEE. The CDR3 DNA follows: TGTGCCAGCAGCACCCGGACAGGGGGGGCGACTGAAGCTTTCTTT. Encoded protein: CASSTRTGGATEAFF.

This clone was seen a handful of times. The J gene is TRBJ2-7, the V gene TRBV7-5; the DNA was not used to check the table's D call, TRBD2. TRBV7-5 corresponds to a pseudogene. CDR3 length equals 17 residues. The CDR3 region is CARSHGVRSNGTYEQYF. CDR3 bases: TGTGCCAGAAGCCACGGGGTAAGGTCCAACGGAACCTACGAGCAGTACTTC.

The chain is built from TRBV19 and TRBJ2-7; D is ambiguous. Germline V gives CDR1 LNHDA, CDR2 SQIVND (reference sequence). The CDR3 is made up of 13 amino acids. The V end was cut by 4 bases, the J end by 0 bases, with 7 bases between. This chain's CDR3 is CASSTVGSYEQYF. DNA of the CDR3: TGTGCCAGTAGTACCGTTGGCTCCTACGAGCAGTACTTC.

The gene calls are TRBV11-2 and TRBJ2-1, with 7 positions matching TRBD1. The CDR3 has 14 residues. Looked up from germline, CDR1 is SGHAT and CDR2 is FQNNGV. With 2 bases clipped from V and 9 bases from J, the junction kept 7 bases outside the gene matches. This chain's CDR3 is CASSLSTYRGEQFF. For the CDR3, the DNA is TGTGCCAGCAGCTTATCCACTTACAGGGGTGAGCAGTTCTTC. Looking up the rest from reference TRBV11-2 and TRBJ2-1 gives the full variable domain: EAGVAQSPRYKIIEKRQSVAFWCNPISGHATLYWYQQILGQGPKLLIQFQNNGVVDDSQLPKDRFSAERLKGVDSTLKIQPAKLEDSAVYLCASSLSTYRGEQFFGPGTRLTVL.

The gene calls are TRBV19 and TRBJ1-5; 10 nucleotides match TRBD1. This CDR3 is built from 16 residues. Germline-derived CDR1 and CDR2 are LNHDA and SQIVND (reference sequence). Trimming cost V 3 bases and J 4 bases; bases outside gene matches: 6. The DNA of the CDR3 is TGTGCCAGTAGTATGCAGACAGGGGGCAATAATCAGCCCCAGCATTTT. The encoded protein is CASSMQTGGNNQPQHF.

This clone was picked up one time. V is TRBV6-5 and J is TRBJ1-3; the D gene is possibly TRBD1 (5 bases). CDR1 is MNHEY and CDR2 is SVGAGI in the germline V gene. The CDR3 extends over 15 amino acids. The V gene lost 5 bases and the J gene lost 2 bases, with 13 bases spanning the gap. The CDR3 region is CASSGIDSPGNTIYF. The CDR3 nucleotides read TGTGCCAGCAGTGGGATCGACAGCCCTGGAAACACCATATATTTT.

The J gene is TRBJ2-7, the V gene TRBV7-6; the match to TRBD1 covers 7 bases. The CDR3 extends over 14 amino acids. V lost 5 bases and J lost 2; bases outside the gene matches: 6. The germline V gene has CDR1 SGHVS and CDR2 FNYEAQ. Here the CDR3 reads CASSPDRNPYEQYF. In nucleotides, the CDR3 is TGTGCCAGCAGCCCGGACAGGAATCCCTACGAGCAGTACTTC.

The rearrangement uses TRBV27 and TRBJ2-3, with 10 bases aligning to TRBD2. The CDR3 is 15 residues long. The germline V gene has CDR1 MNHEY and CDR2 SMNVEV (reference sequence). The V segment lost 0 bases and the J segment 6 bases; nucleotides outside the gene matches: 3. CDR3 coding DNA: TGTGCCAGCAGTTTATCGACACTAGCGGGGGATACGCAGTATTTT. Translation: CASSLSTLAGDTQYF.

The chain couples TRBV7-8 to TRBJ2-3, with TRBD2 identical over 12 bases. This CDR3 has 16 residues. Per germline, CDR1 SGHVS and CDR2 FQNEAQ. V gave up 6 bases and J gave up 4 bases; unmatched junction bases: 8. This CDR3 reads CASSSGLAGKADTQYF. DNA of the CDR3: TGTGCCAGCAGTTCCGGACTAGCGGGGAAGGCAGATACGCAGTATTTT.

Written as DNA, the CDR3 is TGCGCCAGCAGCAATTCTTCTAGCGGGCGGAGCGGTGAGCAGTTCTTC. Protein sequence: CASSNSSSGRSGEQFF. The chain is built from TRBV5-1 and TRBJ2-1; 8 bases are shared with TRBD2. J was trimmed by 9 bases and V by 4 bases; bases with no gene match: 15. From germline, CDR1 is SGHRS and CDR2 YFSETQ. The CDR3 consists of 16 residues.

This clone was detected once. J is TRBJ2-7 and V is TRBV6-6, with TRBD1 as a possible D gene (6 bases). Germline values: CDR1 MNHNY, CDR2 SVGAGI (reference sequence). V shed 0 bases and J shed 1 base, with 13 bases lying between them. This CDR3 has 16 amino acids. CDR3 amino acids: CASSYSPGDVSYEQYF. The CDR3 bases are TGTGCCAGCAGTTACTCCCCAGGGGACGTATCCTACGAGCAGTACTTC.

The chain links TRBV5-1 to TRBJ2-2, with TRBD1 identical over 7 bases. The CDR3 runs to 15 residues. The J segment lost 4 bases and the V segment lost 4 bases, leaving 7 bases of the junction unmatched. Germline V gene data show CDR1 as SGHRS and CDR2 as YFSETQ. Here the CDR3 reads CASSKTQGSTGELFF. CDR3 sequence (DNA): TGCGCCAGCAGCAAAACACAGGGGAGCACCGGGGAGCTGTTTTTT.